The next 18 T cell receptor beta chains were all read from a single sample in a study of cytomegalovirus exposure and HLA in healthy donors. With 60 Vbeta and 13 Jbeta primers, the PCR was carried out. Sequencing used immunoSEQ multiplex PCR; TCRdb keeps in-frame clones, though not all of them. The sample holds around 120,000 clones, roughly 80% seen once. Sequencing was done on a sample of PBMCs. The receptors stem from a female donor in good health and CMV-seropositive.

V usage is TRBV5-6 and J usage is TRBJ2-3; 10 positions agree with TRBD1. The CDR3 spans 15 residues. Germline V gene lookup returns CDR1 SGHDT and CDR2 YYEEEE. V was clipped by 4 bases and J by 4 bases; unmatched bases: 6. CDR3 nucleotide sequence: TGTGCCAGCAGCCCACTCGGGACAGGGGCAGATACGCAGTATTTT. It is translated as CASSPLGTGADTQYF.

J is TRBJ1-2 and V is TRBV19; TRBD1 aligns across 7 bases. The CDR3 extends over 15 amino acids. Trimming took 5 bases from V and 0 from J; bases not matched to a gene: 6. The germline V gene has CDR1 LNHDA and CDR2 SQIVND (reference sequence). The CDR3 reads CASSETGTANYGYTF. DNA of the CDR3: TGTGCCAGTAGTGAAACCGGGACAGCTAACTATGGCTACACCTTC.

The rearrangement joins TRBV10-3 to TRBJ2-3; D ambiguous. CDR1 is ENHRY, CDR2 SYGVKD, per germline. V gave up 3 bases and J gave up 7 bases, with 8 bases separating them. The CDR3 spans 12 residues. The CDR3 nucleotides are TGTGCCATCAGTGACGTTTCTTATACGCAGTATTTT. Its protein is CAISDVSYTQYF.

The count of this clone is one. V is TRBV30 and J is TRBJ1-2; 9 nucleotides agree with TRBD1. The J segment lost 4 bases and the V segment lost 4 bases, leaving 10 bases of the junction unmatched. Germline CDR1 GTSNPN, CDR2 SVGIG (reference sequence). The CDR3 extends over 15 amino acids. The CDR3 loop is CAWTGTGYAVYGYTF. The CDR3 nucleotides read TGTGCCTGGACCGGGACAGGGTATGCGGTCTATGGCTACACCTTC.

CDR3 nucleotide sequence: TGTGCCAGCATGGTTACAGGGGCCCGGGGCTACACCTTC. Translating it yields CASMVTGARGYTF. The chain carries TRBV25-1 and TRBJ1-2; 7 nucleotides match TRBD1. In germline, CDR1 is MGHDK, CDR2 SYGVNS. Trimming at V came to 7 bases and at J to 8 bases, leaving 10 bases not matched to a gene. This CDR3 contains 13 residues.

The chain is built from TRBV6-6 and TRBJ1-5; no firm D call. CDR1 and CDR2 (germline): MNHNY, SVGAGI (reference sequence). V was pared by 4 bases and J by 3 bases, with 7 bases between. This CDR3 comprises 13 residues. The CDR3 nucleotides are TGTGCCAGCAGTTCCCCCATCAATCAGCCCCAGCATTTT. Translated, it gives CASSSPINQPQHF.

The chain combines TRBV5-1 with TRBJ2-7; 7 positions match TRBD2. The trim removed 0 bases at V and 4 bases at J, leaving 10 bases unmatched. CDR3 size: 16 residues. CDR1 and CDR2 from the germline V gene are SGHRS and YFSETQ. CDR3 DNA: TGCGCCAGCAGCTTGGACGGGGGGTCCTCCTCTTACGAGCAGTACTTC. It is translated as CASSLDGGSSSYEQYF.

V gene TRBV6-5 combines with J gene TRBJ1-1; unclear D gene. CDR1 MNHEY and CDR2 SVGAGI come from the germline V gene. The CDR3 runs to 13 residues. Trimming cost V 6 bases and J 0 bases, with 8 bases left between them. CDR3 DNA sequence: TGTGCCAGCAGAGGAGCCATGAACACTGAAGCTTTCTTT. Translating it yields CASRGAMNTEAFF.

V is TRBV5-1 and J is TRBJ1-4; 7 bases line up with TRBD1. CDR1 and CDR2 (germline): SGHRS, YFSETQ. Unmatched junction bases numbered 7, after V lost 4 bases and J lost 7 bases. The CDR3 covers 14 residues. CDR3 residues: CASSQGGEGEKLFF. The CDR3 DNA reads TGCGCCAGCAGCCAAGGGGGCGAGGGTGAAAAACTGTTTTTT. Combining the CDR3 with reference TRBV5-1 and TRBJ1-4 gives the whole variable domain KAGVTQTPRYLIKTRGQQVTLSCSPISGHRSVSWYQQTPGQGLQFLFEYFSETQRNKGNFPGRFSGRQFSNSRSEMNVSTLELGDSALYLCASSQGGEGEKLFFGSGTQLSVL.

This clone appeared a single time. Distinct nucleotide sequences in the sample also encode this CDR3. This chain links TRBV30 with TRBJ1-5; unclear D gene. This CDR3 spans 13 amino acids. V lost 1 base and J 5 bases, leaving 9 bases between the germline ends. Germline values: CDR1 GTSNPN, CDR2 SVGIG (reference sequence). The DNA for the CDR3 is TGTGCCTGGAGTGCGGGTCTTGATCAGCCCCAGCATTTT. This codes for CAWSAGLDQPQHF. The variable domain in full, with the rest retrieved from reference TRBV30 and TRBJ1-5, is SQTIHQWPATLVQPVGSPLSLECTVEGTSNPNLYWYRQAAGRGLQLLFYSVGIGQISSEVPQNLSASRPQDRQFILSSKKLLLSDSGFYLCAWSAGLDQPQHFGDGTRLSIL.

This clone was counted once. The rearrangement links TRBV7-2 to TRBJ2-5, with D unclear. Germline V gene sequence: CDR1 SGHTA, CDR2 FQGNSA. The V and J ends lost 5 bases and 5 bases respectively, with 18 bases between them. The CDR3 loop spans 15 amino acids. The CDR3 DNA sequence: TGTGCCAGCAGCCCCCAGTTTGGCTTGTTGGAGACCCAGTACTTC. As protein: CASSPQFGLLETQYF.

This clone was counted between two and nine times. The V gene is TRBV10-3, the J gene TRBJ1-4; no clear D. The V and J ends lost 3 bases and 4 bases respectively, with 9 bases between them. The CDR3 has 14 amino acids. CDR1 ENHRY and CDR2 SYGVKD come from the germline V gene. DNA of the CDR3: TGTGCCATCAGTGAATTGGCCCTTAATGAAAAACTGTTTTTT. Its protein is CAISELALNEKLFF.

This clone is a singleton in its sample. The chain combines TRBV7-6 with TRBJ1-1; the match to TRBD1 covers 7 bases. This CDR3 spans 13 amino acids. CDR1 and CDR2 (germline): SGHVS, FNYEAQ. Trimming removed 1 base from V and 7 bases from J; junction bases left unmatched: 3. Here the CDR3 reads CASSLGWTGEAFF. The CDR3 DNA sequence: TGTGCCAGCAGCTTAGGTTGGACAGGTGAAGCTTTCTTT.

The rearrangement joins TRBV29-1 to TRBJ2-6; no clear D gene. The V and J ends lost 4 bases and 0 bases respectively, with 7 bases between them. The CDR3 loop spans 14 amino acids. CDR1 and CDR2 from the germline V gene are SQVTM and ANQGSEA. CDR3 in amino acids: CSVGPVSGANVLTF. The CDR3 DNA is TGCAGCGTTGGCCCGGTCTCTGGGGCCAACGTCCTGACTTTC.

CDR3 DNA: TGTGCCAGCAGCTTAGTACAGGGGTACACTGAAGCTTTCTTT. It is translated as CASSLVQGYTEAFF. This chain uses TRBV7-2 with TRBJ1-1, with TRBD1 identical over 7 bases. CDR3 length equals 14 residues. The V gene end was trimmed by 1 base and the J gene end by 3 bases; junction bases not matched to a gene: 2. Germline V gene data show CDR1 as SGHTA and CDR2 as FQGNSA.

The V and J genes are TRBV2 and TRBJ2-1; 7 bases line up with TRBD2. CDR1 SNHLY and CDR2 FYNNEI come from the germline V gene. V lost 1 base, J lost 5 bases, and 8 bases stayed unmatched. This CDR3 has 16 amino acids. This CDR3 reads CASSEVTLAVDNEQFF. The CDR3 DNA is TGTGCCAGCAGTGAAGTAACTCTAGCGGTCGACAATGAGCAGTTCTTC.

The chain links TRBV7-6 to TRBJ1-3; D unresolved. CDR1 SGHVS and CDR2 FNYEAQ come from the germline V gene. This CDR3 comprises 16 residues. Trimming took off 1 base at V and 0 bases at J, with 10 bases between the two ends. CDR3 bases: TGTGCCAGCAGCTTAGGGCAGGCCTCCTCTGGAAACACCATATATTTT. Residues: CASSLGQASSGNTIYF.

This clone was detected once. The chain is built from TRBV14 and TRBJ2-5, with TRBD2 as a possible D gene (7 bases). V lost 4 bases, J lost 4 bases, and 16 bases lay in between. The CDR3 covers 15 residues. Germline assignment: CDR1 SGHDN and CDR2 FVKESK. In nucleotides, the CDR3 is TGTGCCAGCAGCCTCGTGATGGGGGGGCTAGAGACCCAGTACTTC. The encoded protein is CASSLVMGGLETQYF.